The source of this T cell receptor beta chain is a study of blood T cell repertoires in COVID-19. Across the whole study: Samples came from the United States, Italy and Spain, spanning acute and convalescent COVID-19.

The V end was cut by 8 bases, the J end by 6 bases, with 16 bases between. There are 13 residues in the CDR3. Germline V gene data show CDR1 as MNHEY and CDR2 as SVGAGI. Assay used: immunoSEQ multiplex PCR; TCRdb lists only in-frame clones, some missing. The profile shows a few hundred thousand clones, 84% of them singletons. The receptor was isolated from a woman aged 40 to 50 who had recovered from COVID-19. The gene calls are TRBV6-5 and TRBJ1-2; D may be TRBD1 (5 bases). Sequencing was carried out using PBMCs or T cells enriched from blood (not recorded which). The CDR3 reads CASVRGDVNGYTF. The CDR3 nucleotides read TGTGCCAGCGTGCGGGGGGACGTGAATGGCTACACCTTC.